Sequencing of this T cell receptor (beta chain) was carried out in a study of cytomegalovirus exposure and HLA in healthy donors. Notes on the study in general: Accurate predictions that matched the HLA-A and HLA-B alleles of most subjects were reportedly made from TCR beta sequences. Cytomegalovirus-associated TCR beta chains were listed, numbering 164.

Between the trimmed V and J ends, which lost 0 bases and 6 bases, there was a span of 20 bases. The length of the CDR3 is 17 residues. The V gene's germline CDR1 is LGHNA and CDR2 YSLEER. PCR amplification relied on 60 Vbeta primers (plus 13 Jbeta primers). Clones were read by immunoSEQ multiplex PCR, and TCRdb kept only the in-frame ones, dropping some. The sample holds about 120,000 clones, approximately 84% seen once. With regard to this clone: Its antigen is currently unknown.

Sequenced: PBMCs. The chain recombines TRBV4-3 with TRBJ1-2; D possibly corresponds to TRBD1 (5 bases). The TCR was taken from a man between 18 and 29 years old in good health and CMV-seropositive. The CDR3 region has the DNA TGCGCCAGCAGCCAAGATCGGGGGTTTGAGGTGGAGGATGGCTACACCTTC. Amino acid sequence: CASSQDRGFEVEDGYTF.